This is a list of T cell receptor beta chains from one sample in a study of T cell changes during pregnancy in multiple sclerosis. This table comes from immunoSEQ multiplex PCR, and its TCRdb copy is limited to in-frame clones, with some not included. The sample includes some 37,000 clones, 88% of them seen just once. Sequencing used CD4+ T cells from peripheral blood mononuclear cells, obtained in the first trimester of pregnancy. These receptors were taken from a female donor with multiple sclerosis, enrolled in a pregnancy study. Both conserved end residues are part of each CDR3. The D gene is left open where the match is weak.

V	D	J	CDR3	DNA
TRBV11-1	-	TRBJ1-3	CASSRPGTSRGNTIYF	TGTGCCAGCAGCCGACCGGGAACCTCGAGGGGAAACACCATATATTTT
TRBV11-1	-	TRBJ2-7	CASSSLNTGEQYF	TGTGCCAGCAGCTCCCTCAATACCGGCGAGCAGTACTTC
TRBV10-3	TRBD1	TRBJ2-3	CAISEIAATGAIDTDTQYF	TGTGCCATCAGTGAGATAGCCGCGACAGGGGCTATCGACACAGATACGCAGTATTTT
TRBV2	TRBD1	TRBJ2-7	CASSMDRPYEQYF	TGTGCCAGCAGTATGGACAGGCCCTACGAGCAGTACTTC
TRBV6-1	-	TRBJ1-1	CASSILSPGNTEAFF	TGTGCCAGCAGCATCTTATCCCCAGGGAACACTGAAGCTTTCTTT
TRBV30	TRBD1	TRBJ1-2	CAWRGDRGQEGYTF	TGTGCCTGGAGGGGGGACAGGGGGCAAGAAGGCTACACCTTC
TRBV6-4	-	TRBJ2-2	CASSDGFTGELFF	TGTGCCAGCAGTGACGGCTTCACCGGGGAGCTGTTTTTT
TRBV18	-	TRBJ2-7	CASSPRNSLLEQYF	TGTGCCAGCTCACCACGGAACAGTCTGCTCGAGCAGTACTTC
TRBV5-4	-	TRBJ2-6	CASSLGPETVLTF	TGTGCCAGCAGCTTGGGCCCAGAAACGGTCCTGACTTTC
TRBV28	TRBD1	TRBJ1-5	CASLGGRHSNQPQHF	TGTGCCAGCTTAGGGGGCCGTCATAGCAATCAGCCCCAGCATTTT
TRBV18	TRBD1	TRBJ1-1	CASSLNQGAGEAFF	TGTGCCAGCTCACTTAACCAGGGGGCTGGTGAAGCTTTCTTT
TRBV5-6	TRBD2	TRBJ2-1	CASSRRGNEQFF	TGTGCCAGCAGCCGGCGGGGGAATGAGCAGTTCTTC
TRBV2	TRBD1	TRBJ1-2	CADHPDRAFGGYTF	TGTGCGGACCATCCAGACAGGGCCTTCGGTGGCTACACCTTC
TRBV28	-	TRBJ1-2	CASSLNRENYGYTF	TGTGCCAGCAGTTTGAACAGGGAGAACTATGGCTACACCTTC
TRBV28	TRBD1	TRBJ1-1	CASTAGQGLVAFF	TGTGCCAGTACGGCAGGACAGGGGCTTGTCGCTTTCTTT
TRBV19	TRBD1	TRBJ1-3	CASSTRTGGFSGNTIYF	TGTGCCAGTAGTACTCGGACAGGGGGCTTCTCTGGAAACACCATATATTTT
TRBV6-5	TRBD2	TRBJ2-7	CASSLAGAPYEQYF	TGTGCCAGCAGCTTAGCGGGAGCGCCCTACGAGCAGTACTTC